The text below deals with one T cell receptor (beta chain). Its antigen is currently unknown. Germline V lookup: CDR1 SQVTM, CDR2 ANQGSEA. CDR3 size: 17 residues. The V segment lost 5 bases and the J segment 3 bases; nucleotides outside the gene matches: 14. Donation came from healthy Caucasian individuals in Russia who were aged about 6 to 95. At least 5.5 micrograms of total RNA were extracted per sample. This sample was included in a study of blood T cells in healthy people across ages. The study, taken as a whole, reports: Older age went with lower TCR beta diversity per million T cells, in a roughly linear way. TCR beta diversity correlated strongly with naive T cell percentage.

Primed by a sample-barcoded 5' primer and a J-beta primer mix, a second PCR proceeded for roughly 7 to 11 cycles. A single record per CDR3 protein comes from TCRdb applying MiXCR to the 5' RACE reads. The table includes some 900,000 distinct CDR3 sequences, roughly 48% detected once. Sequencing was carried out using blood. The chain links TRBV29-1 to TRBJ2-5; 11 nucleotides line up with TRBD1. This clonotype was sampled from a man aged 30-40 years in good health. CDR3 sequence: CSVYSDRGLRGEETQYF. The CDR3 DNA reads as TGCAGCGTTTATTCGGACAGGGGGCTTAGGGGGGAAGAGACCCAGTACTTC.